This T cell receptor beta chain was recovered during a study of blood T cell repertoires in COVID-19. Overall study context: PBMCs, B-cell-depleted T cells, or T cells were the source of the cDNA or gDNA that made up the material.

This CDR3 region has 14 residues. Trimming took 1 base from V and 5 from J; bases not matched to a gene: 1. Germline V CDR1 and CDR2: SGHDN, FVKESK. As handled by the study authors: Researchers report that nucleated cell counts were estimated from reference gene primer amplification. TCRdb keeps only in-frame clones here, not all; method: immunoSEQ multiplex PCR. V, J and clone size are those of that table, while D and trimming were read from the DNA. This table holds about 120,000 clones, about nine tenths found once. The chain combines TRBV14 with TRBJ2-7, with 11 bases matching TRBD1. This sequence was found in a human donor in a cohort sampled during active COVID-19. Material: peripheral blood. Written as DNA, the CDR3 is TGTGCCAGCAGCCAAGGGACAGGGGGCCACGAGCAGTACTTC. Its translation: CASSQGTGGHEQYF. Drawing the rest from reference TRBV14 and TRBJ2-7, the complete variable domain is EAGVTQFPSHSVIEKGQTVTLRCDPISGHDNLYWYRRVMGKEIKFLLHFVKESKQDESGMPNNRFLAERTGGTYSTLKVQPAELEDSGVYFCASSQGTGGHEQYFGPGTRLTVT.